The following is a T cell receptor beta chain sequence with its context. What it binds is not known. This sample is drawn from a study of response to subunit inactivated influenza vaccine. The study, taken as a whole, reports: The study's authors posited that every seasonal influenza vaccination enlists few new T cells.

The CDR3 contains 14 residues. Germline V CDR1 and CDR2: DFQATT, SNEGSKA (reference sequence). V dropped 3 bases and J dropped 1 base, with 13 bases sitting between them. TCRdb independently ran MiXCR on the RT-PCR reads; one entry per CDR3 protein. The table shows approximately 500,000 distinct CDR3 sequences, with roughly 13% occurring only once. The source was PBMCs from blood, collected roughly 45 days after vaccination. The source is a man aged 45 to 65 who received an inactivated influenza vaccine. The chain uses TRBV20-1 and TRBJ2-7, with D hard to call. CDR3 in DNA: TGCAGTGCTAGTTCCGAGACGCTGTCCTACGAGCAGTACTTC. Translation: CSASSETLSYEQYF.